These 18 T cell receptor beta chains were all obtained from the same sample, sequenced in a study of blood T cells in healthy people across ages. The use of a sample-barcoded 5' primer and a J-beta primer mix characterized a second PCR of about 6 to 11 cycles. TCRdb reanalysed the 5' RACE reads using MiXCR and keeps one entry per CDR3 protein. In the table there are 1,100,000 or so distinct CDR3 sequences, 40% to 45% of which are singletons. What was sequenced was blood. These receptors came from a woman in her fifties or sixties in good health.

This clonotype has more than one count but fewer than ten. The chain carries TRBV7-9 and TRBJ1-1, with 8 bases identical to TRBD1. Trimming removed 1 base from V and 6 bases from J; junction bases left unmatched: 7. CDR1 and CDR2 (germline): SEHNR, FQNEAQ (reference sequence). There are 15 residues in the CDR3. CDR3 residues: CASSLGSGGDSEAFF. CDR3 bases: TGTGCCAGCAGCTTAGGTTCAGGGGGCGACTCTGAAGCTTTCTTT.

This clonotype showed up just a few times. This CDR3 is CSARDPGQSHYEQYF. The CDR3 DNA reads as TGCAGTGCTAGAGATCCGGGACAGAGTCACTACGAGCAGTACTTC. The V call is TRBV20-1, the J call TRBJ2-4, with TRBD1 identical over 7 bases. The J call may be incorrect, as the DNA end agrees better with TRBJ2-7. This CDR3 has 15 amino acids. Per the germline V gene, CDR1 is DFQATT and CDR2 is SNEGSKA (reference sequence).

This chain uses TRBV12-3 or TRBV12-4 with TRBJ2-5; 7 bases fit TRBD1. The CDR3 runs to 14 residues. V was pared by 5 bases and J by 2 bases, with 5 bases of the junction left unmatched. The CDR3 region has the DNA TGTGCCAGCAGTCGTGACAGGGAACAAGAGACCCAGTACTTC. Translating gives CASSRDREQETQYF.

The CDR3 here is CASSPTSDQPQHF. The DNA for the CDR3 is TGTGCCAGCTCACCAACGTCAGATCAGCCCCAGCATTTT. This sequence joins TRBV18 and TRBJ1-5; D is undetermined. Deletions cut 2 bases from V and 5 bases from J, with 7 bases between. The CDR3 contains 13 residues. CDR1 is KGHSH and CDR2 is LQKENI in the germline V gene.

The chain is built from TRBV12-3 or TRBV12-4 and TRBJ1-2; no reliable D call. There are 15 residues in the CDR3. The V and J ends lost 5 bases and 4 bases respectively, with 17 bases between them. The CDR3: CASSVAGRLPYGYTF. The CDR3 DNA reads as TGTGCCAGCAGTGTCGCGGGTCGGCTACCCTATGGCTACACCTTC.

The gene calls are TRBV4-1 and TRBJ2-3, with 7 positions matching TRBD2. The CDR3 length is 15 residues. V lost 0 bases, J lost 2 bases, and 2 bases stayed unmatched. Germline CDR1 and CDR2: MGHRA and YSYEKL. This chain's CDR3 is CASSQERGYTDTQYF. CDR3 DNA: TGCGCCAGCAGCCAAGAGCGGGGGTACACAGATACGCAGTATTTT.

This clonotype has just a few counts. The V gene is TRBV10-3, the J gene TRBJ2-5; 12 positions agree with TRBD2. This CDR3 is 15 amino acids long. In germline, CDR1 is ENHRY, CDR2 SYGVKD. The V segment lost 11 bases and the J segment 5 bases; nucleotides outside the gene matches: 12. The chain's CDR3 is CASRTSGNMGETQYF. The CDR3 nucleotides are TGTGCCTCACGGACTAGCGGGAACATGGGGGAGACCCAGTACTTC.

The table lists this clonotype with a few counts. The rearrangement uses TRBV11-2 and TRBJ2-5; TRBD1 matches 12 bases. The trim removed 1 base at V and 4 bases at J, leaving 4 bases unmatched. CDR3 length equals 16 residues. Germline V gene lookup returns CDR1 SGHAT and CDR2 FQNNGV. CDR3 nucleotide sequence: TGTGCCAGCAGCTTAGGGGACAGGGGGCTACCAGAGACCCAGTACTTC. Translation gives CASSLGDRGLPETQYF.

This clonotype has more than one count but fewer than ten. V is TRBV24-1 and J is TRBJ2-1, with no clear D. Trimming took off 2 bases at V and 0 bases at J, with 13 bases between the two ends. In germline, CDR1 is KGHDR, CDR2 SFDVKD. The CDR3 runs to 17 residues. DNA of the CDR3: TGTGCCACCAGTGATTCCTCAGGCACGAGCTCCTACAATGAGCAGTTCTTC. Protein sequence: CATSDSSGTSSYNEQFF.

The sample holds a few counts of this clonotype. The chain uses TRBV14 and TRBJ1-2; D unclear. Germline V gene lookup returns CDR1 SGHDN and CDR2 FVKESK. Trimming stripped 1 base from V and 6 bases from J, with 9 bases between. This CDR3 is 13 amino acids long. CDR3 in amino acids: CASSQGGTNGYTF. CDR3 sequence (DNA): TGTGCCAGCAGCCAAGGGGGAACTAATGGCTACACCTTC. Using reference TRBV14 and TRBJ1-2 for the parts outside the CDR3, the full variable domain is EAGVTQFPSHSVIEKGQTVTLRCDPISGHDNLYWYRRVMGKEIKFLLHFVKESKQDESGMPNNRFLAERTGGTYSTLKVQPAELEDSGVYFCASSQGGTNGYTFGSGTRLTVV.

This chain connects TRBV7-8 to TRBJ2-4; weak D call: TRBD2 (6 bases). This CDR3 comprises 15 residues. CDR1 is SGHVS, CDR2 FQNEAQ, per germline. The V gene lost 1 base and the J gene lost 5 bases, with 12 bases spanning the gap. CDR3: CASSLGRGMENIQYF. The CDR3 nucleotides read TGTGCCAGCAGCTTAGGGAGGGGTATGGAAAACATTCAGTACTTC.

A remark on this clonotype: A much larger clone is a single base away; this may be a read error. This rearrangement joins TRBV5-1 to TRBJ2-3; 14 bases are a match to TRBD2. The CDR3 loop spans 17 amino acids. Germline CDR1 and CDR2: SGHRS and YFSETQ. Here the CDR3 reads CASSEGLAGAHTGTQYF. The DNA for the CDR3 is TGCGCCAGCAGCGAGGGACTAGCGGGAGCTCACACAGGTACGCAGTATTTT.

The chain carries TRBV6-5 and TRBJ1-5, with a possible D match to TRBD1 (6 bases). The V end was cut by 5 bases, the J end by 7 bases, with 15 bases between. This CDR3 is built from 14 residues. Per the germline V gene, CDR1 is MNHEY and CDR2 is SVGAGI. The CDR3 DNA reads as TGTGCCAGCAGTGGGGGCCCAGGGTTCCAGCCCCAGCATTTT. Amino acids: CASSGGPGFQPQHF.

As concerns this clonotype: This may stem from a read error, because a much larger clone lies one nucleotide away. The J gene is TRBJ2-6, the V gene TRBV6-5, with D tentatively TRBD1 or TRBD2 (5 bases each). The CDR3 runs to 14 residues. Germline V gene data show CDR1 as MNHEY and CDR2 as SVGAGI. The CDR3 DNA sequence: TGTGCCAGCGGGACGGGTAGTGGGGCCAACGCCCTGACTTTC. It translates to CASGTGSGANALTF.

The J gene is TRBJ2-5, the V gene TRBV28; the D call may be TRBD1 or TRBD2 (6 bases each). This CDR3 is 14 amino acids long. V dropped 5 bases and J dropped 4 bases, with 14 bases sitting between them. Germline lookup yields CDR1 MDHEN and CDR2 SYDVKM. CDR3: CASSQQGGRETQYF. For the CDR3, the DNA is TGTGCCAGCAGTCAACAGGGAGGTCGAGAGACCCAGTACTTC.

This chain connects TRBV11-2 to TRBJ2-5; D possibly corresponds to TRBD1 (5 bases). The better agreement between TRBJ2-7 and the DNA end casts doubt on the J call. CDR1 and CDR2 from the germline V gene are SGHAT and FQNNGV. There are 16 residues in the CDR3. CDR3 protein: CASSLRAGQGVYEQYF. The CDR3 DNA reads TGTGCCAGCAGCTTAAGGGCTGGTCAAGGGGTTTACGAGCAGTACTTC.

Comments on this clonotype: Sequence at one end of the junction differs from germline and may be a read error. This chain joins TRBV29-1 and TRBJ2-3, with D perhaps being TRBD1 or TRBD2 (6 bases each). The CDR3 length is 14 residues. Germline CDR1 is SQVTM and CDR2 is ANQGSEA. CDR3 residues: CSVDGGQNTDTRYF. The CDR3 coding sequence is TGCAGCGTTGATGGGGGGCAGAACACAGATACGCGGTATTTT.

J is TRBJ2-1 and V is TRBV28, with 7 bases matching TRBD2. Losses at the gene ends were 8 bases for V and 0 bases for J; bases not matched to a gene: 4. In germline, CDR1 is MDHEN, CDR2 SYDVKM. The CDR3 runs to 14 residues. This CDR3 is CASGGESSYNEQFF. Here the CDR3 DNA reads TGTGCCAGCGGGGGGGAGAGCTCCTACAATGAGCAGTTCTTC. Variable domain in full (rest from reference TRBV28 and TRBJ2-1): DVKVTQSSRYLVKRTGEKVFLECVQDMDHENMFWYRQDPGLGLRLIYFSYDVKMKEKGDIPEGYSVSREKKERFSLILESASTNQTSMYLCASGGESSYNEQFFGPGTRLTVL.